This TCR beta chain was captured by sequencing in a study of blood T cell repertoires in COVID-19. Overall study context: PBMCs, B-cell-depleted T cells, or T cells were the source of the cDNA or gDNA that made up the material.

Adults between roughly 18 and 95 years of age took part from 20 to 25 US areas. Cohort 3 recovered donors had two negative PCRs, clearance, or symptom resolution. Per the germline V gene, CDR1 is LNHDA and CDR2 is SQIVND (reference sequence). Deletions cut 0 bases from V and 5 bases from J, with 13 bases between. The CDR3 spans 15 residues. Per the original data handling: Reference gene primer amplification gave nucleated cell count estimates. The repertoire was sequenced with immunoSEQ multiplex PCR; TCRdb's copy has only in-frame clones and lacks some. That table gives V, J and clone size, and the DNA gave D and trimming. This sample carries about 460,000 clones, approximately 86% of them seen once, and the ten largest clones take just over 8%.

Sequencing was done on a sample of PBMCs or T cells enriched from blood (not recorded which). The clonotype comes from a woman aged 60-70 years who had recovered from COVID-19. This rearrangement joins TRBV19 to TRBJ1-1, with D perhaps TRBD1 (5 bases). The CDR3 sequence: CASSIDRGTRTEAFF. CDR3 DNA sequence: TGTGCCAGTAGTATAGACCGGGGGACCCGGACTGAAGCTTTCTTT.